The 28 T cell receptor beta chains given below trace back to one sample, sequenced in a study of cytomegalovirus exposure and HLA in healthy donors. It was with 60 Vbeta and 13 Jbeta primers that the PCR ran. TCRdb's copy holds only in-frame clones and misses some; the assay was immunoSEQ multiplex PCR. The sample consists of 150,000 to 200,000 clones, 80% to 85% of them appearing once. The sample taken for sequencing was PBMCs. The receptors shown here come from a male donor in good health and CMV-seropositive.

This chain links TRBV2 with TRBJ2-7, with D unresolved. This CDR3 spans 13 amino acids. Germline lookup yields CDR1 SNHLY and CDR2 FYNNEI. Trimming pared 5 bases from V and 2 bases from J, leaving 10 bases between. DNA of the CDR3: TGTGCCAGCAGTACACAATTAACCTACGAGCAGTACTTC. This encodes CASSTQLTYEQYF.

This clone has only one observation. The chain joins TRBV9 to TRBJ2-1; 12 bases line up with TRBD2. CDR3 size: 16 residues. The V gene end was trimmed by 2 bases and the J gene end by 12 bases; junction bases not matched to a gene: 12. The germline V gene has CDR1 SGDLS and CDR2 YYNGEE. This CDR3 is CASSVASGRASHGQFF. CDR3 coding DNA: TGTGCCAGCAGCGTCGCTAGCGGGAGGGCCTCTCATGGGCAGTTCTTC.

This sequence joins TRBV14 and TRBJ2-6, with 8 positions matching TRBD1. V was clipped by 1 base and J by 0 bases; unmatched bases: 11. Germline-derived CDR1 and CDR2 are SGHDN and FVKESK. The CDR3 has 20 residues. CDR3 sequence reads: CASSQGIADRVYSGANVLTF. The CDR3 region has the DNA TGTGCCAGCAGCCAAGGGATCGCGGACAGGGTCTACTCTGGGGCCAACGTCCTGACTTTC.

The DNA for the CDR3 is TGTGCCAGCAGCTTAGAGGCAGGGGGAAACATTCAGTACTTC. As protein: CASSLEAGGNIQYF. This chain connects TRBV7-9 to TRBJ2-4; TRBD1 aligns across 7 bases. Germline CDR1 SEHNR, CDR2 FQNEAQ (reference sequence). V shed 1 base, J shed 6 bases, and the junction held 3 bases outside the gene matches. The CDR3 runs 14 residues.

The chain uses TRBV5-4 and TRBJ2-2; possible D gene TRBD1, 6 bases. The V gene lost 2 bases and the J gene lost 6 bases, with 8 bases spanning the gap. This CDR3 spans 13 amino acids. The V gene's germline CDR1 is SGHNT and CDR2 YYREEE (reference sequence). The CDR3 DNA reads as TGTGCCAGCAGCTTACAGGGTCCCGGGGAGCTGTTTTTT. This gives the protein CASSLQGPGELFF.

This chain joins TRBV6-1 and TRBJ2-1; TRBD2 might be the D (5 bases). V was trimmed by 6 bases and J by 5 bases, leaving 11 bases between them. This CDR3 is 13 amino acids long. Germline V gene lookup returns CDR1 MNHNS and CDR2 SASEGT. CDR3 sequence: CASSRNGDNEQFF. CDR3 in DNA: TGTGCCAGCAGCAGGAACGGGGACAATGAGCAGTTCTTC.

V gene TRBV19 combines with J gene TRBJ2-5, with a possible D match to TRBD1 (6 bases). Deletions cut 3 bases from V and 5 bases from J, with 10 bases between. The V gene's germline CDR1 is LNHDA and CDR2 SQIVND (reference sequence). The CDR3 totals 13 residues. CDR3 nucleotide sequence: TGTGCCAGTAGTATCGGGACACTGGAGACCCAGTACTTC. Its translation is CASSIGTLETQYF. Combining the CDR3 with reference TRBV19 and TRBJ2-5 gives the whole variable domain DGGITQSPKYLFRKEGQNVTLSCEQNLNHDAMYWYRQDPGQGLRLIYYSQIVNDFQKGDIAEGYSVSREKKESFPLTVTSAQKNPTAFYLCASSIGTLETQYFGPGTRLLVL.

The sample holds a few counts of this clone. The chain carries TRBV18 and TRBJ2-7, with 10 bases fitting TRBD1. The V segment lost 1 base and the J segment 5 bases; nucleotides outside the gene matches: 5. The length of the CDR3 is 15 residues. Germline CDR1 KGHSH, CDR2 LQKENI. CDR3 sequence (DNA): TGTGCCAGCTCACCACTCGGGACAGGGGTGAACGAGCAGTACTTC. It codes for CASSPLGTGVNEQYF.

This chain uses TRBV10-3 with TRBJ1-2; D call uncertain. V was trimmed by 0 bases and J by 8 bases, leaving 16 bases between them. CDR3 length equals 15 residues. Per the germline V gene, CDR1 is ENHRY and CDR2 is SYGVKD. This CDR3 is CAISESRAVRLGYTF. CDR3 nucleotide sequence: TGTGCCATCAGTGAGTCGAGGGCGGTACGACTGGGCTACACCTTC.

Details on this clone: Relative to the germline gene, one junction end is altered; a read error may explain this. The chain recombines TRBV27 with TRBJ2-6; TRBD1 is a possible D gene (5 bases). The germline gives CDR1 MNHEY, CDR2 SMNVEV (reference sequence). CDR3 size: 13 residues. The CDR3 region is CASQTAGANGLTF. The CDR3 region has the DNA TGTGCCAGCCAGACAGCTGGGGCCAACGGCCTGACTTTC.

The rearrangement uses TRBV12-5 and TRBJ1-1; no firm D call. The CDR3 runs to 13 residues. The V end was cut by 3 bases, the J end by 5 bases, with 10 bases between. From germline, CDR1 is LGHNT and CDR2 FRNRAP. CDR3: CASGLEAGTEAFF. As DNA, the CDR3 is TGTGCTAGTGGTTTAGAGGCCGGGACTGAAGCTTTCTTT.

The rearrangement uses TRBV19 and TRBJ1-3; D gene ambiguous. Trimming cost V 11 bases and J 0 bases, with 14 bases left between them. The CDR3 spans 14 residues. The germline gives CDR1 LNHDA, CDR2 SQIVND (reference sequence). CDR3 DNA: TGTGCCTCCTGGGAGGTATCCTCTGGAAACACCATATATTTT. Its protein product is CASWEVSSGNTIYF.

This clone is a singleton in its sample. This chain links TRBV27 with TRBJ1-1; the D gene is possibly TRBD1 (6 bases). The V and J ends lost 6 bases and 1 base respectively, with 15 bases between them. CDR1 is MNHEY, CDR2 SMNVEV, per germline (reference sequence). The CDR3 is made up of 15 amino acids. CDR3 DNA: TGTGCCAGCAGGGGCACTCGGGGGGCGAACACTGAAGCTTTCTTT. As protein: CASRGTRGANTEAFF.

The chain employs TRBV27 and TRBJ2-1, with a possible D match to TRBD2 (7 bases). The length of the CDR3 is 15 residues. Deletions cut 2 bases from V and 9 bases from J, with 17 bases between. CDR1 MNHEY and CDR2 SMNVEV come from the germline V gene (reference sequence). CDR3 amino acids: CASSLSGGARSEQFF. The CDR3 coding sequence is TGTGCCAGCAGTTTAAGTGGGGGGGCCAGGAGTGAGCAGTTCTTC.

The chain carries TRBV4-1 and TRBJ2-7; tentative D call: TRBD2 (7 bases). CDR3 length: 20 amino acids. Germline-derived CDR1 and CDR2 are MGHRA and YSYEKL. Trimming left V 0 bases short and J 2 bases short, with 26 bases between. The CDR3 coding sequence is TGCGCCAGCAGCCAAGATTTCACGGCTAACGGGGGGACAATAACCTACGAGCAGTACTTC. Protein product: CASSQDFTANGGTITYEQYF.

The rearrangement uses TRBV7-2 and TRBJ2-5; TRBD2 matches 9 bases. The CDR3 extends over 16 amino acids. V shed 2 bases and J 5 bases; nucleotides not matched to a gene: 9. Germline CDR1 is SGHTA and CDR2 is FQGNSA. CDR3 residues: CASSLLGGGVIETQYF. The CDR3, as DNA: TGTGCCAGCAGCTTATTAGGCGGGGGGGTAATCGAGACCCAGTACTTC.

The CDR3 DNA reads TGTGCCAGCAGCGTAGGCGTAGATAATGAAAAACTGTTTTTT. Translation: CASSVGVDNEKLFF. V is TRBV9 and J is TRBJ1-4; D is uncertain. The V end lost 0 bases, the J end lost 4 bases, and 7 bases lay between the germline ends. The germline gives CDR1 SGDLS, CDR2 YYNGEE. The CDR3 spans 14 residues.

The V and J genes are TRBV28 and TRBJ2-5, with 9 bases lining up with TRBD1. This CDR3 has 14 amino acids. J lost 2 bases, V lost 4 bases, and 2 bases had no gene match. CDR1 MDHEN and CDR2 SYDVKM come from the germline V gene. The CDR3 spells CASSSGQGQETQYF. CDR3 DNA: TGTGCCAGCAGTTCCGGACAGGGGCAAGAGACCCAGTACTTC.

This chain joins TRBV18 and TRBJ1-3; tentatively, D is TRBD1 (6 bases). The germline V and J ends were trimmed by 1 base and 0 bases, with 10 bases remaining between them. Germline V gives CDR1 KGHSH, CDR2 LQKENI. This CDR3 is built from 16 residues. CDR3: CASSPRQVSSGNTIYF. The CDR3 DNA reads TGTGCCAGCTCACCACGACAGGTGAGCTCTGGAAACACCATATATTTT.

This clone was observed once. The J gene is TRBJ1-4, the V gene TRBV19; no clear D gene. The CDR3 runs 13 residues. Deletions cut 5 bases from V and 7 bases from J, with 11 bases between. Germline V lookup: CDR1 LNHDA, CDR2 SQIVND (reference sequence). The CDR3 sequence: CASSPLPVEKLFF. CDR3 DNA: TGTGCCAGTAGTCCCCTCCCGGTTGAAAAACTGTTTTTT.

This clone was picked up one time. The rearrangement uses TRBV18 and TRBJ2-7; a weak D match, TRBD1 (5 bases). This CDR3 has 13 residues. The V end was cut by 2 bases, the J end by 3 bases, with 8 bases between. From germline, CDR1 is KGHSH and CDR2 LQKENI. This CDR3 is CASSPTQGYEQYF. The CDR3 DNA reads as TGTGCCAGCTCACCAACCCAGGGCTACGAGCAGTACTTC.

This clone showed up just a few times. This sequence joins TRBV19 and TRBJ1-2; 7 bases line up with TRBD1. Trimming cost V 7 bases and J 8 bases; bases outside gene matches: 13. CDR3 size: 14 residues. Germline V lookup: CDR1 LNHDA, CDR2 SQIVND (reference sequence). CDR3 coding DNA: TGTGCCAGTATGGCCGGGACAGAGGCTCTGGGCTACACCTTC. This gives the protein CASMAGTEALGYTF.

The chain recombines TRBV5-6 with TRBJ1-1; D call uncertain. V shed 0 bases and J shed 1 base, with 10 bases lying between them. This CDR3 is 15 amino acids long. The germline gives CDR1 SGHDT, CDR2 YYEEEE. CDR3: CASSLAREWNTEAFF. CDR3 nucleotides: TGTGCCAGCAGCTTGGCAAGAGAGTGGAACACTGAAGCTTTCTTT.

The J gene is TRBJ2-7, the V gene TRBV5-1; D is undetermined. CDR1 and CDR2 from the germline V gene are SGHRS and YFSETQ. V dropped 4 bases and J dropped 2 bases, with 7 bases sitting between them. This CDR3 spans 12 amino acids. CDR3 region: CASSAEAYEQYF. CDR3 sequence (DNA): TGCGCCAGCAGCGCAGAAGCCTACGAGCAGTACTTC.

V gene TRBV15 combines with J gene TRBJ1-5; D is unclear. V gave up 0 bases and J gave up 11 bases, with 26 bases separating them. In germline, CDR1 is LNHNV, CDR2 YYDKDF (reference sequence). The CDR3 is made up of 18 amino acids. The CDR3 sequence: CATSRDRLEVPFVESQHF. DNA for the CDR3: TGTGCCACCAGCAGAGATAGATTGGAGGTGCCTTTCGTAGAGTCCCAGCATTTT.

This clone showed up just once. The chain employs TRBV6-5 and TRBJ1-2; 7 bases are shared with TRBD1. The germline CDR1 and CDR2 sequences are MNHEY and SVGAGI. The CDR3 runs to 15 residues. V lost 0 bases and J lost 4; bases outside the gene matches: 5. CDR3 amino acids: CASSYSRQGVYGYTF. The CDR3 region has the DNA TGTGCCAGCAGTTACTCTCGGCAGGGGGTCTATGGCTACACCTTC.

The rearrangement links TRBV7-9 to TRBJ2-5, with 7 bases matching TRBD1. Per the germline V gene, CDR1 is SEHNR and CDR2 is FQNEAQ (reference sequence). The CDR3 totals 17 residues. J was trimmed by 1 base and V by 5 bases; bases with no gene match: 13. CDR3 in DNA: TGTGCCAGCAGCCCGCGACCCCGGGACAGTTCCCAAGAGACCCAGTACTTC. The encoded protein is CASSPRPRDSSQETQYF.

This clone was counted a few times. The chain recombines TRBV28 with TRBJ2-1, with 9 bases matching TRBD1. J was trimmed by 6 bases and V by 9 bases; bases with no gene match: 9. CDR3 length equals 14 residues. Germline V gene sequence: CDR1 MDHEN, CDR2 SYDVKM. CDR3 nucleotide sequence: TGTGCCAGTAGCCGGGACAGGGTCCTCAATGAGCAGTTCTTC. This codes for CASSRDRVLNEQFF.